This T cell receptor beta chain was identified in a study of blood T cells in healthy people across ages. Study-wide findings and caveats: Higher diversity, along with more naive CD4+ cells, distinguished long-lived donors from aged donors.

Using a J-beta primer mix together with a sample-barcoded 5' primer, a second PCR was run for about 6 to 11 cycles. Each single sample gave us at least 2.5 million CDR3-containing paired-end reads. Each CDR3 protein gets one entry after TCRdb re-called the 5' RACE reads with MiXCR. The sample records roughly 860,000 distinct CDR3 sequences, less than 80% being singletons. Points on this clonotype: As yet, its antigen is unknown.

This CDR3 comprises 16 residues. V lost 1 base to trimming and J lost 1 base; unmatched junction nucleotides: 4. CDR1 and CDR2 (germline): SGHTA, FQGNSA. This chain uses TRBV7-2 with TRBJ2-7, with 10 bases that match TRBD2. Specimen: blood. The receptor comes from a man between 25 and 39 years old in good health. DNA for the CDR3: TGTGCCAGCAGCTTAGGAATAGCGGGGGGTTCCTACGAGCAGTACTTC. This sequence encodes CASSLGIAGGSYEQYF.